Listed below are T cell receptor beta chains from one sample, sequenced in a study of blood T cell repertoires in COVID-19. Produced via immunoSEQ multiplex PCR; TCRdb's table is partial and in-frame only. This sample has about 74,000 clones, with 80% to 90% found just once. Sequencing was performed on peripheral blood. These receptor sequences come from a man aged 70 or older with acute or convalescent COVID-19. Both conserved end residues are part of each CDR3. The D gene is left open where the match is weak. Rows give clone size only sometimes, using once, few, many, or a class for an expanded clone.

cdr3_length d_call j_call clone_size v_call cdr3_aa cdr3_nt
15 TRBD2 TRBJ2-1 - TRBV5-4 CASSAGTSGNNEQFF TGTGCCAGCAGCGCTGGGACTAGCGGGAACAATGAGCAGTTCTTC
14 TRBD2 TRBJ2-7 once TRBV30 CAWSGGSGTYEQYF TGTGCCTGGAGTGGGGGTAGCGGGACCTACGAGCAGTACTTC
13 TRBD1 TRBJ1-2 - TRBV27 CASSRDRGAGYTF TGTGCCAGCAGTCGGGACAGGGGAGCTGGCTACACCTTC
12 TRBD1 TRBJ2-5 once TRBV2 CASKGQQETQYF TGTGCCAGCAAGGGACAGCAAGAGACCCAGTACTTC
15 TRBD1 TRBJ1-1 - TRBV7-9 CASSPPGQMNTEAFF TGTGCCAGCAGCCCACCGGGACAGATGAACACTGAAGCTTTCTTT
14 - TRBJ1-1 - TRBV27 CASSPGQRNTEAFF TGTGCCAGCAGTCCAGGACAGAGGAACACTGAAGCTTTCTTT
14 - TRBJ2-3 - TRBV27 CASSTNGGTDTQYF TGTGCCAGCAGCACCAACGGGGGCACAGATACGCAGTATTTT
15 TRBD1 TRBJ1-2 - TRBV6-4 CASRDLTGGASGYTF TGTGCCAGCAGGGACTTGACAGGGGGCGCGTCTGGCTACACCTTC
16 TRBD2 TRBJ2-1 - TRBV27 CASSLEGGLAVMRQFF TGTGCCAGCAGTTTAGAGGGGGGACTAGCGGTAATGAGGCAGTTCTTC
17 TRBD2 TRBJ2-5 - TRBV3-1/TRBV3-2 CASSQEPGLAGAETQYF TGTGCCAGCAGCCAAGAACCGGGACTAGCGGGAGCAGAGACCCAGTACTTC
13 - TRBJ2-3 - TRBV19 CASSMTSTDTQYF TGTGCCAGTAGTATGACTAGCACAGATACGCAGTATTTT
16 TRBD2 TRBJ2-2 - TRBV7-8 CASSLRLAGVTGELFF TGTGCCAGCAGCTTAAGACTAGCGGGAGTCACCGGGGAGCTGTTTTTT
17 TRBD1 TRBJ1-3 few TRBV12-5 CASGWAAGTGPGNTIYF TGTGCTAGTGGTTGGGCTGCGGGGACAGGGCCTGGAAACACCATATATTTT
12 - TRBJ1-2 - TRBV5-6 CASSLDSYGYTF TGTGCCAGCAGCTTGGACAGCTATGGCTACACCTTC
15 - TRBJ2-3 - TRBV15 CATSRDRQAGDTQYF TGTGCCACCAGCAGAGATCGTCAAGCGGGAGATACGCAGTATTTT
14 - TRBJ2-5 - TRBV9 CASSEAGGRETQYF TGTGCCAGCAGCGAGGCAGGGGGGCGGGAGACCCAGTACTTC
13 - TRBJ2-3 - TRBV7-3 CASSSPNTDTQYF TGTGCCAGCAGCTCCCCTAACACAGATACGCAGTATTTT
14 - TRBJ2-5 - TRBV5-1 CASSPSGGGETQYF TGCGCCAGCAGCCCCTCTGGGGGAGGAGAGACCCAGTACTTC
15 TRBD1 TRBJ1-1 - TRBV7-2 CASSLLGQGAGEAFF TGTGCCAGCAGCCTATTGGGACAGGGGGCGGGTGAAGCTTTCTTT
16 TRBD2 TRBJ2-3 - TRBV5-1 CASSARTSGSFNTQYF TGCGCCAGCAGCGCGAGGACTAGCGGGAGTTTTAATACGCAGTATTTT
14 - TRBJ1-4 - TRBV5-6 CASSSSGEDEKLFF TGTGCCAGCAGCTCGTCCGGTGAGGATGAAAAACTGTTTTTT
13 - TRBJ2-3 - TRBV5-1 CASRRFPTDTQYF TGCGCCAGCAGGAGGTTCCCCACAGATACGCAGTATTTT
13 - TRBJ2-7 - TRBV9 CASSVGGGDEQYF TGTGCCAGCAGCGTAGGAGGGGGGGACGAGCAGTACTTC
14 TRBD2 TRBJ2-1 - TRBV3-1/TRBV3-2 CASSQAGGVNEQFF TGTGCCAGCAGCCAAGCGGGAGGAGTCAATGAGCAGTTCTTC
17 TRBD1 TRBJ1-2 once TRBV28 CASSHPRRTGRNYGYTF TGTGCCAGCAGCCATCCCAGGAGGACAGGGAGGAACTATGGCTACACCTTC
13 TRBD1 TRBJ1-2 once TRBV18 CASSGGQIYGYTF TGTGCCAGCTCTGGGGGACAGATCTATGGCTACACCTTC
16 - TRBJ1-5 - TRBV6-5 CASSSDRTYSNQPQHF TGTGCCAGCAGTTCCGACCGGACTTATAGCAATCAGCCCCAGCATTTT
14 - TRBJ2-1 - TRBV10-2 CASSRGLVWDEQFF TGCGCCAGCAGTCGAGGACTCGTTTGGGATGAGCAGTTCTTC
13 - TRBJ1-1 - TRBV30 CAWSQQVNTEAFF TGTGCCTGGAGTCAACAGGTAAACACTGAAGCTTTCTTT
16 - TRBJ2-2 - TRBV6-1 CASSDQGWISTGELFF TGTGCCAGCAGTGACCAGGGCTGGATAAGCACCGGGGAGCTGTTTTTT
17 - TRBJ1-3 - TRBV15 CATSRTRRAFSGNTIYF TGTGCCACCAGCAGAACACGGCGGGCCTTCTCTGGAAACACCATATATTTT